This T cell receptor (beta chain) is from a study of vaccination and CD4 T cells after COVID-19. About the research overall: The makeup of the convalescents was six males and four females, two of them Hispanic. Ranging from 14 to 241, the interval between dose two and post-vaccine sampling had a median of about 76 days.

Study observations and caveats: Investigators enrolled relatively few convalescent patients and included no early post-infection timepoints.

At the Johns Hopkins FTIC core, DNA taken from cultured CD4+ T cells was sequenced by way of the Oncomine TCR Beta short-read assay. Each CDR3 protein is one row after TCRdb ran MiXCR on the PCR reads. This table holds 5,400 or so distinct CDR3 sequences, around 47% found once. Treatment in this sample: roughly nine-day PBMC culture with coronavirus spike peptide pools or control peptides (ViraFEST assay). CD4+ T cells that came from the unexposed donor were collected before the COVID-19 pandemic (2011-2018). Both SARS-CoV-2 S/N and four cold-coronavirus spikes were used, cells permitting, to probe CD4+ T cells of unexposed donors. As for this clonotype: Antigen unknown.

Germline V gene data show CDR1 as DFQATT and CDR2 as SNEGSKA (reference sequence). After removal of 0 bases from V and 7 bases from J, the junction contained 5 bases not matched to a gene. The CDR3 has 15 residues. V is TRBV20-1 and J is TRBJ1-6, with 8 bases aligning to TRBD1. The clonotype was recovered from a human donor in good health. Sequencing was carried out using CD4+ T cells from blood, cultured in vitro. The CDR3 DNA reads TGCAGTGCTAGAGATCTCCGACAGGGGAATTCACCCCTCCACTTT. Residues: CSARDLRQGNSPLHF.